Shown below are 24 T cell receptor beta chains from a single sample sequenced in a study of cytomegalovirus exposure and HLA in healthy donors. The PCR made use of 60 Vbeta and 13 Jbeta primers. Assay: immunoSEQ multiplex PCR; the TCRdb copy retains only in-frame clones and omits some. The table shows over 200,000 clones, with around 80% occurring only once. The sample comprised PBMCs. The receptors derive from a woman aged 60 to 75 in good health and CMV-seropositive.

There are a few counts of this clone. The chain links TRBV2 to TRBJ1-1; 7 nucleotides agree with TRBD1. The CDR3 covers 13 residues. The germline gives CDR1 SNHLY, CDR2 FYNNEI. V was pared by 5 bases and J by 4 bases, with 4 bases of the junction left unmatched. The CDR3 DNA reads TGTGCCAGCAGTCGACAGGGAAGCACTGAAGCTTTCTTT. It codes for CASSRQGSTEAFF. The full variable domain, with the rest looked up from reference TRBV2 and TRBJ1-1, is EPEVTQTPSHQVTQMGQEVILRCVPISNHLYFYWYRQILGQKVEFLVSFYNNEISEKSEIFDDQFSVERPDGSNFTLKIRSTKLEDSAMYFCASSRQGSTEAFFGQGTRLTVV.

The chain joins TRBV5-4 to TRBJ2-1; perhaps TRBD2 as D (5 bases). The CDR3 spans 14 residues. The germline V gene has CDR1 SGHNT and CDR2 YYREEE (reference sequence). The V end lost 5 bases, the J end lost 9 bases, and 18 bases lay between the germline ends. CDR3: CASSPGGLPFEQFF. The CDR3 DNA follows: TGTGCCAGCAGTCCCGGCGGGTTACCCTTTGAGCAGTTCTTC. Supplemented by reference TRBV5-4 and TRBJ2-1, the full variable domain reads ETGVTQSPTHLIKTRGQQVTLRCSSQSGHNTVSWYQQALGQGPQFIFQYYREEENGRGNFPPRFSGLQFPNYSSELNVNALELDDSALYLCASSPGGLPFEQFFGPGTRLTVL.

This clone was observed once. V usage is TRBV30 and J usage is TRBJ2-7, with 10 bases that match TRBD2. Trimming took 5 bases from V and 1 from J; bases not matched to a gene: 8. The CDR3 totals 15 residues. Germline CDR1 reads GTSNPN; CDR2 reads SVGIG (reference sequence). As DNA, the CDR3 is TGTGCCTGGTCTGCGGGACTAGCGTCTTCCTACGAGCAGTACTTC. Residues: CAWSAGLASSYEQYF.

The genes are TRBV4-1 and TRBJ2-2; 8 bases agree with TRBD2. Germline V gene lookup returns CDR1 MGHRA and CDR2 YSYEKL. V lost 1 base to trimming and J lost 4 bases; unmatched junction nucleotides: 8. The CDR3 totals 17 residues. CDR3 nucleotides: TGCGCCAGCAGCCAAGGTGTCACTAGCGGCCTCACCGGGGAGCTGTTTTTT. This encodes CASSQGVTSGLTGELFF.

This CDR3 reads CASSQEDRVNIQYF. The CDR3 DNA follows: TGCGCCAGCAGCCAAGAAGACAGGGTTAACATTCAGTACTTC. This rearrangement joins TRBV4-3 to TRBJ2-4; TRBD1 aligns across 7 bases. CDR3 length equals 14 residues. Trimming cost V 0 bases and J 7 bases; bases outside gene matches: 3. Germline CDR1 is LGHNA and CDR2 is YSLEER.

To note about this clone: At one of its ends the junction is not consistent with the germline gene, which may arise from a read error. This rearrangement joins TRBV7-9 to TRBJ1-2; TRBD1 aligns across 9 bases. The CDR3 covers 17 residues. Germline V gene lookup returns CDR1 SEHNR and CDR2 FQNEAQ (reference sequence). The CDR3 coding sequence is TGTTCCAGCAGCTGGGGAACCGGGACAGGGTCGGGTTATGGCTACACCTTC. As protein: CSSSWGTGTGSGYGYTF. Together with reference TRBV7-9 and TRBJ1-2, the CDR3 gives the full variable domain: DTGVSQNPRHKITKRGQNVTFRCDPISEHNRLYWYRQTLGQGPEFLTYFQNEAQLEKSRLLSDRFSAERPKGSFSTLEIQRTEQGDSAMYLCSSSWGTGTGSGYGYTFGSGTRLTVV.

This sequence joins TRBV5-1 and TRBJ2-5; a possible D gene is TRBD2 (7 bases). The CDR3 has 17 residues. Germline V gene sequence: CDR1 SGHRS, CDR2 YFSETQ. The V gene lost 3 bases and the J gene lost 1 base, with 19 bases spanning the gap. The CDR3 coding sequence is TGCGCCAGCAGCTCCACACCCGGGGGGCCGGGCCAAGAGACCCAGTACTTC. This encodes CASSSTPGGPGQETQYF.

Worth noting for this clone: One end of the junction fails to match germline, which may point to a read error. This chain links TRBV9 with TRBJ2-2; the match to TRBD2 covers 8 bases. The CDR3 has 11 amino acids. CDR1 is SGDLS, CDR2 YYNGEE, per germline. The CDR3 bases are TGTGCCAGCAGCATCGGGGGGGAGCCGTTTTTT. This encodes CASSIGGEPFF.

The gene calls are TRBV5-3 and TRBJ2-1, with a possible D match to TRBD2 (6 bases). TRBV5-3 qualifies as an ORF whose function is uncertain. V was shortened by 4 bases and J by 1 base, with 12 bases between the two germline ends. The CDR3 consists of 15 residues. In DNA, the CDR3 is TGTGCCAGAAGCCCAGAGGGAGGTTCCTACAATGAGCAGTTCTTC. This encodes CARSPEGGSYNEQFF.

The chain combines TRBV7-9 with TRBJ2-7, with TRBD2 matching 8 bases. CDR1 SEHNR and CDR2 FQNEAQ come from the germline V gene (reference sequence). V was pared by 4 bases and J by 3 bases, with 8 bases of the junction left unmatched. The CDR3 length is 15 residues. In nucleotides, the CDR3 is TGTGCCAGCAGCTACCCGGGGGGGTCGGGCTACGAGCAGTACTTC. Its translation: CASSYPGGSGYEQYF.

This clone has just a few counts. In DNA, the CDR3 is TGTGCCAGCAACCCTGGGGTGGGGGCAGGGAACACCGGGGAGCTGTTTTTT. Amino acid sequence: CASNPGVGAGNTGELFF. The chain uses TRBV7-8 and TRBJ2-2, with D perhaps TRBD1 (6 bases). Germline CDR1 is SGHVS and CDR2 is FQNEAQ. V lost 7 bases, J lost 1 base, and 19 bases lay in between. This CDR3 is built from 17 residues.

The chain couples TRBV7-2 to TRBJ2-1; 7 bases agree with TRBD2. Trimming removed 5 bases from V and 0 bases from J; junction bases left unmatched: 4. CDR1 and CDR2 (germline): SGHTA, FQGNSA. The CDR3 spans 15 residues. CDR3 coding DNA: TGTGCCAGCAGCCCGAGCGGGATCTCCTACAATGAGCAGTTCTTC. Encoded protein: CASSPSGISYNEQFF.

The chain links TRBV6-6 to TRBJ2-7, with D hard to call. Trimming left V 3 bases short and J 0 bases short, with 9 bases between. The CDR3 covers 14 residues. Germline-derived CDR1 and CDR2 are MNHNY and SVGAGI (reference sequence). This CDR3 reads CASSYRDNSYEQYF. Here the CDR3 DNA reads TGTGCCAGCAGTTATAGAGACAACTCCTACGAGCAGTACTTC.

The chain couples TRBV25-1 to TRBJ2-7; 7 nucleotides line up with TRBD1. Germline V CDR1 and CDR2: MGHDK, SYGVNS. CDR3 length: 14 residues. The V gene end was trimmed by 6 bases and the J gene end by 0 bases; junction bases not matched to a gene: 5. CDR3 in DNA: TGTGCCAGCAGCAACAGGGGCAGCTCCTACGAGCAGTACTTC. Its translation is CASSNRGSSYEQYF.

The gene calls are TRBV7-6 and TRBJ2-5; 13 bases line up with TRBD2. The junction had 8 bases not matched to a gene; V was cut back by 7 bases and J by 12 bases. There are 13 residues in the CDR3. Germline V CDR1 and CDR2: SGHVS, FNYEAQ. Here the CDR3 reads CASKGTSGAPEYF. CDR3 bases: TGTGCCAGCAAAGGGACTAGCGGGGCTCCTGAGTACTTC.

Here the CDR3 DNA reads TGTGCCAGCAGCTCCCGACAGGGACAAGAGACCCAGTACTTC. Protein: CASSSRQGQETQYF. This chain joins TRBV9 and TRBJ2-5, with 7 bases that match TRBD1. CDR3 size: 14 residues. In germline, CDR1 is SGDLS, CDR2 YYNGEE. V gave up 4 bases and J gave up 2 bases; unmatched junction bases: 5.

The gene calls are TRBV6-5 and TRBJ1-2, with TRBD1 as a possible D gene (6 bases). This CDR3 spans 14 amino acids. CDR1 MNHEY and CDR2 SVGAGI come from the germline V gene. The ends were cut back, 6 bases at V and 8 bases at J, with 19 bases in the middle. The CDR3 here is CASRPRGQMDGYTF. CDR3 nucleotides: TGTGCCAGCAGACCCCGAGGACAGATGGACGGCTACACCTTC.

V usage is TRBV28 and J usage is TRBJ2-7; D possibly corresponds to TRBD2 (5 bases). Germline-derived CDR1 and CDR2 are MDHEN and SYDVKM. This CDR3 comprises 12 residues. The ends were cut back, 11 bases at V and 6 bases at J, with 17 bases in the middle. The CDR3 sequence is CASGIRISEQYF. The CDR3 DNA follows: TGTGCCTCGGGGATCCGTATCTCCGAGCAGTACTTC.

The CDR3 DNA reads as TGTGCCATCACTGTGACTAGCGGGAGGGAGAACGAGCAGTACTTC. Its protein is CAITVTSGRENEQYF. J is TRBJ2-7 and V is TRBV10-3; 14 bases match TRBD2. V lost 7 bases and J lost 5; bases outside the gene matches: 7. CDR3 length: 15 amino acids. The germline CDR1 and CDR2 sequences are ENHRY and SYGVKD.

V gene TRBV19 combines with J gene TRBJ1-6; D is unresolved. This CDR3 has 18 amino acids. V lost 3 bases and J lost 0, with 15 bases in between. Germline values: CDR1 LNHDA, CDR2 SQIVND (reference sequence). The CDR3 DNA is TGTGCCAGTAGTATCCTCCCAGATTGGAGCTCCTATAATTCACCCCTCCACTTT. Translation gives CASSILPDWSSYNSPLHF.

The chain carries TRBV30 and TRBJ1-2; tentative D call: TRBD1 (5 bases). CDR3 size: 14 residues. Germline CDR1 GTSNPN, CDR2 SVGIG (reference sequence). V was clipped by 2 bases and J by 6 bases, with 16 bases between them. CDR3 nucleotide sequence: TGTGCCTGGAGTCGCCCATCGACAGCACATGGCTACACCTTC. It translates to CAWSRPSTAHGYTF.

This clone was picked up one time. This rearrangement joins TRBV7-6 to TRBJ2-5; 14 bases are shared with TRBD2. Losses at the gene ends were 5 bases for V and 7 bases for J; bases not matched to a gene: 9. CDR1 is SGHVS, CDR2 FNYEAQ, per germline. This CDR3 spans 16 amino acids. The CDR3 DNA sequence: TGTGCCAGCAGCCAGGGACTAGCGGGAGTTGGGGGGACCCAGTACTTC. It translates to CASSQGLAGVGGTQYF.

In its sample, this clone was seen a few times. CDR3 amino acids: CASSLFLAGETQYF. CDR3 sequence (DNA): TGTGCCAGCAGCCTCTTCCTAGCTGGGGAGACCCAGTACTTC. The J gene is TRBJ2-5, the V gene TRBV4-2; a possible D gene is TRBD2 (5 bases). CDR1 and CDR2 from the germline V gene are LGHNA and YNFKEQ. Trimming shortened V by 4 bases and J by 5 bases, and 14 bases separated the two germline ends. The CDR3 length is 14 residues.

This clone occurred a few times. The chain recombines TRBV2 with TRBJ2-7; D gene ambiguous. The CDR3 is made up of 15 amino acids. V lost 9 bases, J lost 4 bases, and 22 bases lay in between. The germline gives CDR1 SNHLY, CDR2 FYNNEI. The DNA for the CDR3 is TGTGCCAGTTTTTTCAAGCAGAAGGCGGCATACGAGCAGTACTTC. Protein sequence: CASFFKQKAAYEQYF.